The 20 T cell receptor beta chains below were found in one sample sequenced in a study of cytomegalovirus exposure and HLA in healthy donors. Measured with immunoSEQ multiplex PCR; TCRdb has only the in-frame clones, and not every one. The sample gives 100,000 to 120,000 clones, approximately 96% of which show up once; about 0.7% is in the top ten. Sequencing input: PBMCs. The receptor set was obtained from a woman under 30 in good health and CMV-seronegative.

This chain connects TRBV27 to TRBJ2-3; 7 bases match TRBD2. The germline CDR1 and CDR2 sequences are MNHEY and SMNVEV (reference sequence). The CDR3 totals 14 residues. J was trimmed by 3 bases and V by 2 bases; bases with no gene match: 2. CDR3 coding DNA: TGTGCCAGCAGTTTACGGGGGGAAACAGATACGCAGTATTTT. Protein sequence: CASSLRGETDTQYF.

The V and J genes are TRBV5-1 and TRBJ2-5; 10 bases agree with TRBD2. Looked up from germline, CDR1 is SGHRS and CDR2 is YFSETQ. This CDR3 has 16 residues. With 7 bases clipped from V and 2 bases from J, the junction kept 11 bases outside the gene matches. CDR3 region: CASGPSPGLAQETQYF. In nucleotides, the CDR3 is TGCGCCAGCGGACCTTCTCCGGGACTAGCGCAAGAGACCCAGTACTTC.

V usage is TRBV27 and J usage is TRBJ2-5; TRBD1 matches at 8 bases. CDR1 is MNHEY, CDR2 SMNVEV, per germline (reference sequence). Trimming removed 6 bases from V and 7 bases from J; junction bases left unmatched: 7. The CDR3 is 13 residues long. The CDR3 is CASRRTGIATQYF. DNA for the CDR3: TGTGCCAGCAGGCGGACAGGGATTGCGACCCAGTACTTC.

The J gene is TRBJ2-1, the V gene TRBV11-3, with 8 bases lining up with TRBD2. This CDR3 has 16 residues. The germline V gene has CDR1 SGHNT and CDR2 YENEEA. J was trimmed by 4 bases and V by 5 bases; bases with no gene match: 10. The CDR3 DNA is TGTGCCAGCAGCCACCCCGGGGCGGGGGGTTACAATGAGCAGTTCTTC. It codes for CASSHPGAGGYNEQFF.

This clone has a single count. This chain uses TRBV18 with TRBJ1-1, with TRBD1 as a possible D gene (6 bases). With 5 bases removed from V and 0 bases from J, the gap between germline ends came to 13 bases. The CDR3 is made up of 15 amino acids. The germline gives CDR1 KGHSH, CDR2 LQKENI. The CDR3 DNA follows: TGTGCCAGCTCAGCAGGACAGCCCATGAACACTGAAGCTTTCTTT. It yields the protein CASSAGQPMNTEAFF.

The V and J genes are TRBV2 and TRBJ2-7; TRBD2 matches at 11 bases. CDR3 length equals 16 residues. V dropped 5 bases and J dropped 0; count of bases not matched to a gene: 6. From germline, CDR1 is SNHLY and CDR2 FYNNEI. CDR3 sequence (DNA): TGTGCCAGCAGTCCTTTAGCGGGGGGGAGCTCCTACGAGCAGTACTTC. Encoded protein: CASSPLAGGSSYEQYF.

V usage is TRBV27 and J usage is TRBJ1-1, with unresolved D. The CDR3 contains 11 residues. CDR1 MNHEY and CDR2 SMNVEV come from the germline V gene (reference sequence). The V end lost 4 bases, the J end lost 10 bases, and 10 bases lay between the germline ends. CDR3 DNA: TGTGCCAGCAGTTCGAGAGGGAGAGCTTTCTTT. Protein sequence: CASSSRGRAFF.

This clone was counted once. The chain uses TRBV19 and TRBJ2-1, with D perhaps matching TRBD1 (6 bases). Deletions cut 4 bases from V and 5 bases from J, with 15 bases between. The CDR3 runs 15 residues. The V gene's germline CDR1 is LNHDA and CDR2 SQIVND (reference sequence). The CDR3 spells CASSRGHGPNNEQFF. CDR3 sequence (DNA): TGTGCCAGTAGTAGGGGACACGGACCCAACAATGAGCAGTTCTTC. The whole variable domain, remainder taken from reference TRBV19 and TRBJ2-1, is DGGITQSPKYLFRKEGQNVTLSCEQNLNHDAMYWYRQDPGQGLRLIYYSQIVNDFQKGDIAEGYSVSREKKESFPLTVTSAQKNPTAFYLCASSRGHGPNNEQFFGPGTRLTVL.

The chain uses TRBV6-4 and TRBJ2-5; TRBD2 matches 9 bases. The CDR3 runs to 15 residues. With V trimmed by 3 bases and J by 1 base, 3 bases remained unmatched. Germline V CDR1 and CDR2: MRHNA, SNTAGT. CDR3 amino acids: CASSEGGGAQETQYF. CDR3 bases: TGTGCCAGCAGTGAAGGCGGGGGGGCCCAAGAGACCCAGTACTTC.

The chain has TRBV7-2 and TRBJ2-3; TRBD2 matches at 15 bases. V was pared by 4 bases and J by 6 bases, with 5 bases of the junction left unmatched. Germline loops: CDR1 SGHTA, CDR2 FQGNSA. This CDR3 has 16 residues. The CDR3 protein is CASSSRTSGGVDTQYF. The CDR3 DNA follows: TGTGCCAGCAGCTCTAGGACTAGCGGGGGGGTGGATACGCAGTATTTT.

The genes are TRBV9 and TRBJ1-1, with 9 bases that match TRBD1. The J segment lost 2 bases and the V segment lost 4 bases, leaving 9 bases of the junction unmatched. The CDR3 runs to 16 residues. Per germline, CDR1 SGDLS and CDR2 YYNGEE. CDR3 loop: CASSLNPGQGNTEAFF. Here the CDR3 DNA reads TGTGCCAGCAGCCTGAACCCGGGACAGGGAAACACTGAAGCTTTCTTT. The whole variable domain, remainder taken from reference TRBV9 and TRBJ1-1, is DSGVTQTPKHLITATGQRVTLRCSPRSGDLSVYWYQQSLDQGLQFLIQYYNGEERAKGNILERFSAQQFPDLHSELNLSSLELGDSALYFCASSLNPGQGNTEAFFGQGTRLTVV.

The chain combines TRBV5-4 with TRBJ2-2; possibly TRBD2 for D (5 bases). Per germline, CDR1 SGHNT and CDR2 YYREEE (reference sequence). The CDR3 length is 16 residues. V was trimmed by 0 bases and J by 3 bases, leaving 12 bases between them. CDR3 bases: TGTGCCAGCAGCTTGGGGGCTAGCCCGGACACCGGGGAGCTGTTTTTT. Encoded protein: CASSLGASPDTGELFF.

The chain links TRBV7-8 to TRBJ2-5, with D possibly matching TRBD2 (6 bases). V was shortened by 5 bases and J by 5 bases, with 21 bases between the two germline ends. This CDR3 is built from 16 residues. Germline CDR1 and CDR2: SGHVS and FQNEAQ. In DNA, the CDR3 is TGTGCCAGCAGCCCCCTTGGTTGGGGGGTCGATGAGACCCAGTACTTC. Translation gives CASSPLGWGVDETQYF.

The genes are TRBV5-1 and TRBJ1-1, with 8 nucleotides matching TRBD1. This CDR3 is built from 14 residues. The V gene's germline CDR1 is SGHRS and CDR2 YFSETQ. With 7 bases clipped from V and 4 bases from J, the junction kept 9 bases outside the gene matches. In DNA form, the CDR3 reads TGCGCCAGCTCTCGGACAGGGCGACCCACTGAAGCTTTCTTT. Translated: CASSRTGRPTEAFF.

The CDR3 DNA reads TGTGCCAGCAGTTACCGGACAGCCTCCTACGAGCAGTACTTC. It translates to CASSYRTASYEQYF. The rearrangement joins TRBV7-2 to TRBJ2-7; weak D call: TRBD1 (6 bases). V lost 6 bases and J 0 bases, leaving 12 bases between the germline ends. The CDR3 runs 14 residues. Germline CDR1 reads SGHTA; CDR2 reads FQGNSA.

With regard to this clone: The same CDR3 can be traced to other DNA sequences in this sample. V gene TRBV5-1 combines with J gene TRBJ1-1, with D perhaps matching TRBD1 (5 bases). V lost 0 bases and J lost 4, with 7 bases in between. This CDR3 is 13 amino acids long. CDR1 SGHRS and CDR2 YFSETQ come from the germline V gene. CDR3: CASSLGGGTEAFF. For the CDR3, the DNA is TGCGCCAGCAGCTTGGGGGGGGGCACTGAAGCTTTCTTT. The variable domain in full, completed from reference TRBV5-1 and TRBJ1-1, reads KAGVTQTPRYLIKTRGQQVTLSCSPISGHRSVSWYQQTPGQGLQFLFEYFSETQRNKGNFPGRFSGRQFSNSRSEMNVSTLELGDSALYLCASSLGGGTEAFFGQGTRLTVV.

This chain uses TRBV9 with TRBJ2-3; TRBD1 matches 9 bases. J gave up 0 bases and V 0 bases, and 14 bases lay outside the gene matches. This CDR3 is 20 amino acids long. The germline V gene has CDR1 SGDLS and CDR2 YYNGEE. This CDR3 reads CASSVGRLGTGRGSTDTQYF. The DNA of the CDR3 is TGTGCCAGCAGCGTAGGGCGTCTCGGGACAGGGAGAGGGAGCACAGATACGCAGTATTTT.

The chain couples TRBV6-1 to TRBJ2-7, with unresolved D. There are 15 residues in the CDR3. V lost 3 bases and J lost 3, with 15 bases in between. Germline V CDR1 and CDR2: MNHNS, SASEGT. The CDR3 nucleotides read TGTGCCAGCAGTGAGGTATCAGGTTTATACTACGAGCAGTACTTC. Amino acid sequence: CASSEVSGLYYEQYF.

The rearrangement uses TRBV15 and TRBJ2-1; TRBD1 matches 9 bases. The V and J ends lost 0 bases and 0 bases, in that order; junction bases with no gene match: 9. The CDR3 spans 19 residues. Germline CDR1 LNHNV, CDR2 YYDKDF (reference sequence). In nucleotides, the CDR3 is TGTGCCACCAGCAGAGATCTGGGACAGGGAGTCAGCTCCTACAATGAGCAGTTCTTC. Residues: CATSRDLGQGVSSYNEQFF.

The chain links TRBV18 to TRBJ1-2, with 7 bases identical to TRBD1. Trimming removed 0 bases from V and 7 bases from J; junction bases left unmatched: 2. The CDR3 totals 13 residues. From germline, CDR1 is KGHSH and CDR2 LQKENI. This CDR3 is CASSPPQGSGYTF. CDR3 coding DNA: TGTGCCAGCTCACCACCACAGGGGAGTGGCTACACCTTC.